The TCR beta chain under discussion was sequenced for a study of T-cell memory formation after mild COVID-19. Study background: Largely donor-specific TCR clusters were found. Study-wide results and caveats: CD4+ contracting clones were mainly CM and EM; CD8+ ones, EMRA.

The 5'RACE method, run with constant-segment primers, produced TCR alpha and TCR beta cDNA libraries (carrying sample barcodes and UMIs). TCRdb re-called the 5' RACE reads through MiXCR, storing one row per CDR3 protein. The sample has a few hundred thousand distinct CDR3 sequences, approximately 19% seen once. As for this clonotype: Its antigen is currently unknown.

With 5 bases clipped from V and 6 bases from J, the junction kept 16 bases outside the gene matches. In germline, CDR1 is SGHTA, CDR2 FQGNSA. The CDR3 is 18 amino acids. The receptor comes from a man aged 18 to 29 who had mild COVID-19 (a few samples of this study predate the infection). Cell type and time point are not known. The sample comprised PBMCs or a T cell subset sorted from them (not recorded which). This chain uses TRBV7-2 with TRBJ2-3, with 11 bases identical to TRBD2. DNA of the CDR3: TGTGCCAGCAGCCCTGGCGGTCTAGCGGGGGGTCTTGGTGATACGCAGTATTTT. This encodes CASSPGGLAGGLGDTQYF.